The clone carrying this T cell receptor (beta chain) was seen at least ten times. This entry comes from a study of read filtering for tumor transcriptome and immune sequencing. CDR1 and CDR2 from the germline V gene are SGHRS and YFSETQ. The CDR3 has 11 amino acids. V shed 4 bases and J shed 10 bases, with 9 bases lying between them. This library used approximately 390 ng RNA and molecular barcoded adaptors spanning alpha/delta and beta/gamma chains. One entry per CDR3 protein results from TCRdb running MiXCR on the reads. The sample holds about 41,000 distinct CDR3 sequences, 13% seen once. This chain links TRBV5-1 with TRBJ2-1, with D unclear. Sequenced material: a population of CD138-negative cells sorted from bone marrow. The receptor was derived from a donor aged 40 or older with multiple myeloma. In nucleotides, the CDR3 is TGCGCCAGCAGCGGCAAGGGAGAGCAGTTCTTC. This gives the protein CASSGKGEQFF.